This TCR beta chain was profiled in a study of cytomegalovirus exposure and HLA in healthy donors. The CDR3 sequence is 17 residues long. Germline CDR1 reads LNHDA; CDR2 reads SQIVND (reference sequence). V shed 5 bases and J 6 bases; nucleotides not matched to a gene: 16. Study results and caveats: An assumption of roughly uniform sequencing depth across donors underlay the presence/absence analyses. In a later analysis, TCR beta V- and J-gene trimming was associated with a missense DCLRE1C variant.

PCR primers comprised 60 Vbeta and 13 Jbeta primers. TCRdb keeps only in-frame clones here, not all; method: immunoSEQ multiplex PCR. The sample records around 150,000 clones, 75% to 80% being singletons. For this clone: What it binds is unknown.

Source material: PBMCs. This sequence joins TRBV19 and TRBJ1-5; 7 bases fit TRBD1. The source is a man aged 50 to 60 in good health and CMV-seropositive. CDR3 sequence: CASSLRQGRSVSQPQHF. As DNA, the CDR3 is TGTGCCAGTAGTCTGCGACAGGGAAGGAGCGTTAGTCAGCCCCAGCATTTT. The entire variable domain, with the rest obtained from reference TRBV19 and TRBJ1-5, is as follows: DGGITQSPKYLFRKEGQNVTLSCEQNLNHDAMYWYRQDPGQGLRLIYYSQIVNDFQKGDIAEGYSVSREKKESFPLTVTSAQKNPTAFYLCASSLRQGRSVSQPQHFGDGTRLSIL.